These 7 T cell receptor beta chains were sequenced from one sample in a study of cytomegalovirus exposure and HLA in healthy donors. Primers included in the PCR were 60 Vbeta and 13 Jbeta primers. TCRdb's copy holds only in-frame clones and misses some; the assay was immunoSEQ multiplex PCR. This sample carries 150,000 to 200,000 clones, more than 65% of them seen once, and the ten largest clones take 1.5% to 1.7%. Sample: PBMCs. The receptors originated from a girl between 10 and 17 years old in good health and CMV-seropositive.

CDR3 residues: CASSQEGGHRGNIQYF. In DNA form, the CDR3 reads TGCGCCAGCAGCCAAGAAGGAGGGCACAGGGGAAACATTCAGTACTTC. This chain joins TRBV4-3 and TRBJ2-4; TRBD1 might be the D (7 bases). The CDR3 contains 16 residues. The germline CDR1 and CDR2 sequences are LGHNA and YSLEER. Trimming removed 0 bases at V and 6 bases at J, with 15 bases between.

The V gene is TRBV7-2, the J gene TRBJ2-3, with 14 bases lining up with TRBD2. Trimming took 2 bases from V and 4 from J; bases not matched to a gene: 5. CDR1 and CDR2 from the germline V gene are SGHTA and FQGNSA. The CDR3 consists of 17 residues. CDR3 coding DNA: TGTGCCAGCAGCTTAAGGGCGACTAGCGGGGGGGCAGATACGCAGTATTTT. It yields the protein CASSLRATSGGADTQYF.

The V gene is TRBV27, the J gene TRBJ1-1; the match to TRBD1 covers 7 bases. J lost 1 base, V lost 3 bases, and 5 bases had no gene match. Per germline, CDR1 MNHEY and CDR2 SMNVEV (reference sequence). This CDR3 has 15 residues. The CDR3 loop is CASSLAPGGNTEAFF. DNA of the CDR3: TGTGCCAGCAGTTTGGCGCCAGGGGGGAACACTGAAGCTTTCTTT.

This clone was found a few times. The V gene is TRBV11-3, the J gene TRBJ2-3; D possibly corresponds to TRBD2 (6 bases). The CDR3 totals 16 residues. The germline V gene encodes CDR1 SGHNT and CDR2 YENEEA. Trimming shortened V by 5 bases and J by 3 bases, and 18 bases separated the two germline ends. CDR3 in amino acids: CASSVGDSLQTDTQYF. Here the CDR3 DNA reads TGTGCCAGCAGCGTGGGGGACTCCCTACAGACAGATACGCAGTATTTT.

This chain joins TRBV7-2 and TRBJ1-2, with 9 bases fitting TRBD1. This CDR3 spans 12 amino acids. CDR1 and CDR2 (germline): SGHTA, FQGNSA. The CDR3 sequence: CAEGQGNYGYTF. The DNA for the CDR3 is TGTGCAGAAGGACAGGGGAACTATGGCTACACCTTC.

The chain couples TRBV11-2 to TRBJ2-7; 8 positions match TRBD1. With 1 base clipped from V and 3 bases from J, the junction kept 5 bases outside the gene matches. CDR3 length equals 15 residues. Germline values: CDR1 SGHAT, CDR2 FQNNGV. The CDR3 nucleotides read TGTGCCAGCAGCTTAGTCGGACAGGGATTCTACGAGCAGTACTTC. Protein product: CASSLVGQGFYEQYF.

This chain connects TRBV6-1 to TRBJ2-7, with 9 bases fitting TRBD2. CDR3 length: 14 residues. V gave up 9 bases and J gave up 5 bases; unmatched junction bases: 11. Germline V gene lookup returns CDR1 MNHNS and CDR2 SASEGT. The CDR3 region has the DNA TGTGCCAGTGGACCAAGACTAGCGGCCCACGAGCAGTACTTC. Residues: CASGPRLAAHEQYF.